This T cell receptor (beta chain) was sequenced in a study of blood T cell repertoires in COVID-19. At the level of the study: Acute and convalescent COVID-19 specimens originated in the United States, Italy and Spain.

Method: immunoSEQ multiplex PCR; TCRdb's copy keeps in-frame clones and lacks some. The sample records 250,000 to 400,000 clones, almost 90% being singletons. The Seattle patients, enrolled during active infection, were followed longitudinally. The CDR3 runs 14 residues. The germline V gene has CDR1 GTSNPN and CDR2 SVGIG (reference sequence). The junction had 2 bases not matched to a gene; V was cut back by 0 bases and J by 2 bases. What was sequenced was peripheral blood. The V call is TRBV30, the J call TRBJ2-5; TRBD2 aligns across 8 bases. The TCR was taken from a woman in her 30s with COVID-19, enrolled during active disease. DNA of the CDR3: TGTGCCTGGAGTGTACGGGGGGGTCAAGAGACCCAGTACTTC. It is translated as CAWSVRGGQETQYF.